Presented here are 23 T cell receptor beta chains from one specimen sequenced in a study of T cell repertoires in cytomegalovirus infection. TCRdb re-called the reads with MiXCR, one entry per CDR3 protein. This sample yields roughly 300,000 distinct CDR3 sequences, of which over 7.5% are seen a single time; 3.5% to 4.5% belongs to the top ten. The material sequenced was PBMCs. These receptors were collected from a human donor in good health (CMV status not recorded). Some clones in this sample may be carry-over from other donors' samples.

V is TRBV20-1 and J is TRBJ2-7; tentatively, D is TRBD1 (5 bases). The CDR3 has 15 amino acids. Germline V lookup: CDR1 DFQATT, CDR2 SNEGSKA (reference sequence). V shed 0 bases and J shed 0 bases, with 12 bases lying between them. DNA for the CDR3: TGCAGTGCTAGAGACCTCCGCCAGGGCTCCTACGAGCAGTACTTC. It is translated as CSARDLRQGSYEQYF.

Many counts were recorded for this clonotype. The chain links TRBV7-9 to TRBJ2-1; D uncertain. The V end lost 1 base, the J end lost 5 bases, and 3 bases lay between the germline ends. CDR3 length: 12 amino acids. Germline assignment: CDR1 SEHNR and CDR2 FQNEAQ (reference sequence). The CDR3 coding sequence is TGTGCCAGCAGCTTAGGGGACAATGAGCAGTTCTTC. This translates into CASSLGDNEQFF.

This clonotype has only a few counts. V gene TRBV28 combines with J gene TRBJ2-7; 9 nucleotides agree with TRBD1. The V and J ends lost 4 bases and 0 bases, in that order; junction bases with no gene match: 4. In germline, CDR1 is MDHEN, CDR2 SYDVKM. The CDR3 covers 15 residues. In DNA, the CDR3 is TGTGCCAGCAGTTCGCACAGGGGGCTCTCCTACGAGCAGTACTTC. It codes for CASSSHRGLSYEQYF.

This clonotype was observed at least ten times. The rearrangement joins TRBV10-3 to TRBJ2-3; D call uncertain. This CDR3 comprises 12 residues. The germline CDR1 and CDR2 sequences are ENHRY and SYGVKD. V lost 4 bases, J lost 2 bases, and 4 bases lay in between. In nucleotides, the CDR3 is TGTGCCATCAGTGGAGACACAGATACGCAGTATTTT. Residues: CAISGDTDTQYF.

Ten or more counts support this clonotype. This chain uses TRBV7-2 with TRBJ1-2; D is unresolved. The ends were cut back, 4 bases at V and 3 bases at J, with 6 bases in the middle. Germline CDR1 reads SGHTA; CDR2 reads FQGNSA. The CDR3 length is 12 residues. CDR3 sequence reads: CASSSTHYGYTF. CDR3 sequence (DNA): TGTGCCAGCAGCTCTACGCACTATGGCTACACCTTC.

The V gene is TRBV7-2, the J gene TRBJ1-2, with 9 bases matching TRBD1. The CDR3 covers 14 residues. CDR1 and CDR2 (germline): SGHTA, FQGNSA. The junction had 4 bases not matched to a gene; V was cut back by 0 bases and J by 8 bases. CDR3 nucleotide sequence: TGTGCCAGCAGCTTAGCGGGGACAGGGCAGGGCTACACCTTC. Translating it yields CASSLAGTGQGYTF.

This clonotype turned up a few times. The chain joins TRBV5-1 to TRBJ2-5, with D possibly matching TRBD2 (5 bases). From germline, CDR1 is SGHRS and CDR2 YFSETQ. The CDR3 loop spans 14 amino acids. V lost 2 bases and J lost 3, with 11 bases in between. CDR3 in amino acids: CASSFTDWKETQYF. Written as DNA, the CDR3 is TGCGCCAGCAGCTTTACGGACTGGAAAGAGACCCAGTACTTC. Full variable domain (missing parts from reference TRBV5-1 and TRBJ2-5): KAGVTQTPRYLIKTRGQQVTLSCSPISGHRSVSWYQQTPGQGLQFLFEYFSETQRNKGNFPGRFSGRQFSNSRSEMNVSTLELGDSALYLCASSFTDWKETQYFGPGTRLLVL.

This chain links TRBV4-3 with TRBJ1-3; D may be TRBD1 (5 bases). This CDR3 has 18 amino acids. The germline V and J ends were trimmed by 0 bases and 2 bases, with 17 bases remaining between them. Germline V gives CDR1 LGHNA, CDR2 YSLEER. The CDR3 here is CASSQDSAGRVPGNTIYF. CDR3 DNA: TGCGCCAGCAGCCAAGACTCCGCGGGACGGGTTCCTGGAAACACCATATATTTT.

The rearrangement uses TRBV10-3 and TRBJ1-2, with 8 positions matching TRBD1. Losses at the gene ends were 9 bases for V and 4 bases for J; bases not matched to a gene: 4. Germline V gene data show CDR1 as ENHRY and CDR2 as SYGVKD. There are 12 residues in the CDR3. CDR3 DNA sequence: TGTGCCATTAACAGGGGGGGCTATGGCTACACCTTC. It encodes CAINRGGYGYTF.

This clonotype was observed at least ten times. The rearrangement links TRBV12-3 or TRBV12-4 to TRBJ1-5, with D unclear. CDR3 length: 13 residues. V shed 6 bases and J shed 0 bases, with 6 bases lying between them. The CDR3 DNA sequence: TGTGCCAGCAGCTCCGGTAGCAATCAGCCCCAGCATTTT. Its protein is CASSSGSNQPQHF.

This clonotype was seen many times. V and J are TRBV29-1 and TRBJ2-1; D uncertain. This CDR3 is 12 amino acids long. Trimming removed 2 bases at V and 3 bases at J, with 5 bases between. Germline values: CDR1 SQVTM, CDR2 ANQGSEA. This chain's CDR3 is CSVELRYNEQFF. The CDR3 DNA is TGCAGCGTTGAATTGCGCTACAATGAGCAGTTCTTC.

This clonotype was seen a few times. This chain uses TRBV9 with TRBJ1-2; D is unresolved. The V and J ends lost 5 bases and 8 bases respectively, with 7 bases between them. This CDR3 spans 10 amino acids. Germline lookup yields CDR1 SGDLS and CDR2 YYNGEE. CDR3 nucleotide sequence: TGTGCCAGCAGTGGTAGAGGCTACACCTTC. Its protein product is CASSGRGYTF. Full variable domain (rest looked up from reference TRBV9 and TRBJ1-2): DSGVTQTPKHLITATGQRVTLRCSPRSGDLSVYWYQQSLDQGLQFLIQYYNGEERAKGNILERFSAQQFPDLHSELNLSSLELGDSALYFCASSGRGYTFGSGTRLTVV.

This clonotype was detected ten times or more. V and J are TRBV6-2 or TRBV6-3 and TRBJ2-1; 7 positions match TRBD2. The V gene end was trimmed by 7 bases and the J gene end by 7 bases; junction bases not matched to a gene: 16. The CDR3 length is 16 residues. The germline V gene has CDR1 MNHEY and CDR2 SVGEGT. The CDR3 loop is CASTTITGLPWNEQFF. The CDR3 DNA reads TGTGCCAGCACCACTATAACGGGACTACCCTGGAATGAGCAGTTCTTC.

This clonotype showed up many times. The chain carries TRBV7-2 and TRBJ2-7, with 7 positions matching TRBD1. Germline V lookup: CDR1 SGHTA, CDR2 FQGNSA. The CDR3 runs 18 residues. V gave up 1 base and J gave up 4 bases; unmatched junction bases: 16. In nucleotides, the CDR3 is TGTGCCAGCAGCTTAGGGACAGGTCGTCCCCCGAAAGGATACGAGCAGTACTTC. Translated: CASSLGTGRPPKGYEQYF.

This clonotype was seen only a few times. The V and J genes are TRBV7-9 and TRBJ1-2, with D hard to call. Germline CDR1 SEHNR, CDR2 FQNEAQ (reference sequence). The CDR3 has 16 residues. Between the trimmed V and J ends, which lost 1 base and 3 bases, there was a span of 15 bases. The CDR3 coding sequence is TGTGCCAGCAGCTTAGTTCCGCGGGCTCCGGACTATGGCTACACCTTC. Protein: CASSLVPRAPDYGYTF.

This clonotype was observed at least ten times. The V and J genes are TRBV7-2 and TRBJ1-2, with D perhaps matching TRBD1 (5 bases). CDR1 and CDR2 (germline): SGHTA, FQGNSA. CDR3 length: 15 amino acids. Trimming took off 5 bases at V and 8 bases at J, with 21 bases between the two ends. CDR3 nucleotide sequence: TGTGCCAGCAGCCTCTTTAACCGGGACGGAGGCGGCTACACCTTC. This translates into CASSLFNRDGGGYTF.

This clonotype was counted many times. The chain recombines TRBV7-6 with TRBJ2-7; perhaps TRBD2 as D (6 bases). CDR1 and CDR2 (germline): SGHVS, FNYEAQ. V lost 5 bases and J lost 5, with 16 bases in between. CDR3 length: 14 residues. The CDR3 nucleotides are TGTGCCAGCAGCCCGCGCCGGTGGGGGGACGAGCAGTACTTC. Its protein product is CASSPRRWGDEQYF.

This clonotype came up a few times. The chain joins TRBV20-1 to TRBJ2-2, with 7 bases that match TRBD2. Unmatched junction bases numbered 9, after V lost 4 bases and J lost 7 bases. Germline-derived CDR1 and CDR2 are DFQATT and SNEGSKA (reference sequence). The CDR3 has 14 residues. The CDR3, as DNA: TGCAGTGCTAACCCGGGGGGAGAAGGCGGGGAGCTGTTTTTT. It is translated as CSANPGGEGGELFF.

In its sample, this clonotype was seen a few times. V gene TRBV19 combines with J gene TRBJ2-6, with D possibly called TRBD1 or TRBD2 (5 bases each). V was shortened by 1 base and J by 0 bases, with 13 bases between the two germline ends. The length of the CDR3 is 18 residues. CDR1 and CDR2 from the germline V gene are LNHDA and SQIVND (reference sequence). CDR3: CASSIAAGASSGANVLTF. CDR3 sequence (DNA): TGTGCCAGTAGTATAGCCGCCGGGGCTAGCTCTGGGGCCAACGTCCTGACTTTC.

The rearrangement joins TRBV7-2 to TRBJ1-6; no clear D gene. Deletions cut 5 bases from V and 7 bases from J, with 6 bases between. Per germline, CDR1 SGHTA and CDR2 FQGNSA. This CDR3 contains 12 residues. The DNA for the CDR3 is TGTGCCAGCAGCCAAGGGAATTCACCCCTCCACTTT. The encoded protein is CASSQGNSPLHF.

This clonotype was picked up many times. J is TRBJ2-5 and V is TRBV11-3; 8 bases align to TRBD2. The J segment lost 0 bases and the V segment lost 3 bases, leaving 3 bases of the junction unmatched. This CDR3 comprises 15 residues. Germline CDR1 reads SGHNT; CDR2 reads YENEEA. CDR3 in DNA: TGTGCCAGCAGCTTGGATAGCGGGGACCAAGAGACCCAGTACTTC. Amino acid sequence: CASSLDSGDQETQYF.

This clonotype was counted many times. The chain recombines TRBV4-1 with TRBJ2-3, with TRBD2 identical over 7 bases. CDR1 and CDR2 from the germline V gene are MGHRA and YSYEKL. This CDR3 comprises 17 residues. J lost 7 bases, V lost 0 bases, and 13 bases had no gene match. The CDR3 coding sequence is TGCGCCAGCAGCCAAGATCGTCCTAGCGGAGCACAGAATACGCAGTATTTT. This translates into CASSQDRPSGAQNTQYF.

This clonotype has at least ten counts. CDR3 in DNA: TGTGCCAGCAGCCTACTGGGGGAGAATTCACCCCTCCACTTT. Amino acid sequence: CASSLLGENSPLHF. The rearrangement joins TRBV28 to TRBJ1-6, with a possible D match to TRBD1 (5 bases). The CDR3 consists of 14 residues. Germline V gene data show CDR1 as MDHEN and CDR2 as SYDVKM. V was shortened by 6 bases and J by 7 bases, with 13 bases between the two germline ends.